These 21 T cell receptor beta chains came from one sample sequenced in a study of blood T cell repertoires in COVID-19 (dated by TCRdb to the early 2020s). Libraries came from the immunoSEQ multiplex PCR assay. Imported from immuneACCESS, the table was reduced by TCRdb to in-frame sequences with V and J called. These copies leave out some clones; in studies compared against another copy, an unresolved V gene accounts for under half, and the cause of the remainder is not known. The sample table records under 250,000 clones; about four fifths of these occur just once. In total, the top ten clones hold about 2.3% of the sample. Sequenced: peripheral blood. All receptors come from a woman in her thirties or forties with active or convalescent COVID-19.

The genes are TRBV19 and TRBJ1-2; possible D gene TRBD1, 6 bases. CDR3 length: 14 residues. Per germline, CDR1 LNHDA and CDR2 SQIVND (reference sequence). V was cut by 7 bases and J by 4 bases, with 16 bases left in between. CDR3 region: CASTGSGGLYGYTF. The CDR3 DNA reads as TGTGCCAGTACTGGGTCCGGGGGGCTCTATGGCTACACCTTC.

The genes are TRBV29-1 and TRBJ1-2; tentatively, D is TRBD1 (5 bases). The germline V gene has CDR1 SQVTM and CDR2 ANQGSEA. The CDR3 contains 13 residues. The V end was cut by 4 bases, the J end by 8 bases, with 17 bases between. CDR3 region: CSVVRSSGVGYTF. The CDR3 DNA reads TGCAGCGTTGTCAGGAGTTCGGGGGTCGGCTACACCTTC.

The J gene is TRBJ2-7, the V gene TRBV28; D unresolved. Germline assignment: CDR1 MDHEN and CDR2 SYDVKM. This CDR3 has 11 residues. V lost 5 bases to trimming and J lost 3 bases, with 5 bases between them. CDR3: CASSINYEQYF. CDR3 sequence (DNA): TGTGCCAGCAGTATCAACTACGAGCAGTACTTC.

J is TRBJ1-3 and V is TRBV12-3 or TRBV12-4, with TRBD1 as a possible D gene (6 bases). Trimming left V 5 bases short and J 8 bases short, with 10 bases between. The CDR3 totals 12 residues. CDR3 residues: CASSQQGDTIYF. DNA of the CDR3: TGTGCCAGCAGTCAACAGGGAGACACCATATATTTT.

This sequence joins TRBV28 and TRBJ1-2, with TRBD1 as a possible D gene (6 bases). The V end lost 6 bases, the J end lost 0 bases, and 17 bases lay between the germline ends. The CDR3 totals 16 residues. In germline, CDR1 is MDHEN, CDR2 SYDVKM. The CDR3 bases are TGTGCCAGCAGATACGAGACAGGCCACGCTAACTATGGCTACACCTTC. This translates into CASRYETGHANYGYTF.

The chain employs TRBV29-1 and TRBJ1-4, with a tentative D call TRBD1 (5 bases). CDR1 and CDR2 (germline): SQVTM, ANQGSEA. This CDR3 spans 14 amino acids. The germline V and J ends were trimmed by 4 bases and 8 bases, with 17 bases remaining between them. CDR3 nucleotide sequence: TGCAGCGTTGCGGTATCATTGGGGGGGGAAAAACTGTTTTTT. Its translation is CSVAVSLGGEKLFF.

The chain has TRBV12-5 and TRBJ2-5; a possible D gene is TRBD1 (5 bases). CDR1 is LGHNT, CDR2 FRNRAP, per germline. V was clipped by 2 bases and J by 3 bases, with 13 bases between them. The CDR3 has 15 residues. The CDR3 sequence: CASGLPTVGKETQYF. CDR3 nucleotides: TGTGCTAGTGGTTTGCCGACAGTCGGTAAAGAGACCCAGTACTTC. The whole variable domain, filled in from reference TRBV12-5 and TRBJ2-5, reads DARVTQTPRHKVTEMGQEVTMRCQPILGHNTVFWYRQTMMQGLELLAYFRNRAPLDDSGMPKDRFSAEMPDATLATLKIQPSEPRDSAVYFCASGLPTVGKETQYFGPGTRLLVL.

V and J are TRBV30 and TRBJ2-7, with a weak D call TRBD1 (6 bases). From germline, CDR1 is GTSNPN and CDR2 SVGIG (reference sequence). Trimming cost V 5 bases and J 5 bases, with 16 bases left between them. The length of the CDR3 is 13 residues. CDR3 in DNA: TGTGCCTGGGGGCCCGGATCAGGGGACGAGCAGTACTTC. Protein: CAWGPGSGDEQYF.

The genes are TRBV5-4 and TRBJ2-5; TRBD1 matches 7 bases. CDR1 is SGHNT and CDR2 is YYREEE in the germline V gene (reference sequence). The junction had 9 bases not matched to a gene; V was cut back by 1 base and J by 3 bases. The CDR3 covers 16 residues. In nucleotides, the CDR3 is TGTGCCAGCAGCTTGAAGGGGACAGTTATTGAAGAGACCCAGTACTTC. As protein: CASSLKGTVIEETQYF.

V is TRBV29-1 and J is TRBJ1-1, with 8 bases matching TRBD1. The trim removed 0 bases at V and 7 bases at J, leaving 7 bases unmatched. This CDR3 contains 14 residues. Per germline, CDR1 SQVTM and CDR2 ANQGSEA. The CDR3: CSVEDWQGAVEAFF. CDR3 nucleotides: TGCAGCGTTGAAGATTGGCAGGGGGCTGTTGAAGCTTTCTTT.

This clone came up once. This chain uses TRBV5-4 with TRBJ1-1, with TRBD1 identical over 8 bases. V was clipped by 1 base and J by 5 bases; unmatched bases: 4. Looked up from germline, CDR1 is SGHNT and CDR2 is YYREEE (reference sequence). The CDR3 runs 14 residues. The CDR3 loop is CASSLQGAGTEAFF. CDR3 coding DNA: TGTGCCAGCAGCTTGCAGGGGGCGGGGACTGAAGCTTTCTTT.

The J gene is TRBJ1-5, the V gene TRBV9; no clear D. The V end lost 1 base, the J end lost 6 bases, and 14 bases lay between the germline ends. Germline V gene data show CDR1 as SGDLS and CDR2 as YYNGEE. There are 15 residues in the CDR3. The CDR3 loop reads CASSVYGEEGQPQHF. The CDR3, as DNA: TGTGCCAGCAGCGTATACGGGGAAGAGGGTCAGCCCCAGCATTTT.

The chain couples TRBV15 to TRBJ1-5; 7 bases agree with TRBD1. Germline trimming cut 2 bases from V and 3 bases from J; bases unmatched to any gene: 10. Germline loops: CDR1 LNHNV, CDR2 YYDKDF (reference sequence). This CDR3 contains 17 residues. The CDR3 spells CATSRRFGQALNQPQHF. CDR3 coding DNA: TGTGCCACCAGCAGAAGATTTGGACAGGCCCTCAATCAGCCCCAGCATTTT.

This rearrangement joins TRBV7-8 to TRBJ1-2, with TRBD1 as a possible D gene (6 bases). Germline assignment: CDR1 SGHVS and CDR2 FQNEAQ. The V end lost 1 base, the J end lost 2 bases, and 17 bases lay between the germline ends. CDR3 length: 17 residues. The CDR3: CASSLDWGEGGNYGYTF. CDR3 in DNA: TGTGCCAGCAGCTTAGACTGGGGTGAGGGGGGGAACTATGGCTACACCTTC.

This sequence joins TRBV19 and TRBJ1-5; TRBD1 matches 9 bases. The CDR3 runs 18 residues. V lost 5 bases and J lost 4; bases outside the gene matches: 15. Germline assignment: CDR1 LNHDA and CDR2 SQIVND (reference sequence). This CDR3 is CASSSIWTGADINQPQHF. CDR3 DNA sequence: TGTGCCAGTAGTTCAATCTGGACAGGGGCTGATATTAATCAGCCCCAGCATTTT.

The genes are TRBV11-1 and TRBJ2-7; 8 bases map to TRBD1. The CDR3 contains 14 residues. Germline CDR1 is SGHAT and CDR2 is FQDESV (reference sequence). V dropped 4 bases and J dropped 3; count of bases not matched to a gene: 5. In nucleotides, the CDR3 is TGTGCCAGCAGCTCCCGGGACAGGCTCTACGAGCAGTACTTC. It codes for CASSSRDRLYEQYF. The full variable domain, rest sourced from reference TRBV11-1 and TRBJ2-7, is EAEVAQSPRYKITEKSQAVAFWCDPISGHATLYWYRQILGQGPELLVQFQDESVVDDSQLPKDRFSAERLKGVDSTLKIQPAELGDSAMYLCASSSRDRLYEQYFGPGTRLTVT.

This rearrangement joins TRBV6-5 to TRBJ1-1; TRBD1 is a possible D gene (6 bases). The ends were cut back, 4 bases at V and 11 bases at J, with 14 bases in the middle. CDR3 length: 12 amino acids. Germline V gives CDR1 MNHEY, CDR2 SVGAGI. The CDR3 region has the DNA TGTGCCAGCAGTTCAGGGGCCCCTCGGGCTTTCTTT. The encoded protein is CASSSGAPRAFF.

This chain joins TRBV14 and TRBJ1-4; 7 nucleotides match TRBD1. Germline V gene lookup returns CDR1 SGHDN and CDR2 FVKESK. The CDR3 totals 16 residues. With 3 bases clipped from V and 2 bases from J, the junction kept 6 bases outside the gene matches. This CDR3 reads CASSQLQGITNEKLFF. The CDR3 DNA is TGTGCCAGCAGCCAGTTACAGGGGATCACTAATGAAAAACTGTTTTTT. Combining the CDR3 with reference TRBV14 and TRBJ1-4 gives the whole variable domain EAGVTQFPSHSVIEKGQTVTLRCDPISGHDNLYWYRRVMGKEIKFLLHFVKESKQDESGMPNNRFLAERTGGTYSTLKVQPAELEDSGVYFCASSQLQGITNEKLFFGSGTQLSVL.

This CDR3 reads CASSGNRDLGEKLFF. CDR3 DNA sequence: TGTGCCAGCAGTGGTAACAGGGACCTTGGCGAAAAACTGTTTTTT. V gene TRBV2 combines with J gene TRBJ1-4, with D possibly being TRBD1 (6 bases). Germline V gene data show CDR1 as SNHLY and CDR2 as FYNNEI. The CDR3 totals 15 residues. V was clipped by 4 bases and J by 8 bases, with 17 bases between them.

V usage is TRBV4-3 and J usage is TRBJ2-3, with TRBD2 matching 7 bases. With V trimmed by 3 bases and J by 9 bases, 9 bases remained unmatched. Germline V gene data show CDR1 as LGHNA and CDR2 as YSLEER. The CDR3 runs 14 residues. The CDR3, as DNA: TGCGCCAGCAGCCAGGATGGAAGGGAGGGCACGCAGTATTTT. It encodes CASSQDGREGTQYF.

This chain uses TRBV7-6 with TRBJ2-3; perhaps TRBD2 as D (6 bases). Per germline, CDR1 SGHVS and CDR2 FNYEAQ. CDR3 length: 14 amino acids. V lost 1 base and J 8 bases, leaving 13 bases between the germline ends. CDR3 in amino acids: CASSLEASDGTQYF. The CDR3 DNA is TGTGCCAGCAGCTTAGAGGCTAGCGATGGTACGCAGTATTTT.